Below, 11 T cell receptor beta chains from the same sample are listed, as sequenced in a study of vaccination and CD4 T cells after COVID-19. Antigens of these TCRs are unknown. Once obtained from cultured CD4+ T cells, the DNA was sequenced using the Oncomine TCR Beta short-read assay. TCRdb called the PCR reads again in MiXCR, with one record for every CDR3 protein. This table has under 20,000 distinct CDR3 sequences, 80% appearing once. Treatment of the sample: approximately 9-day PBMC culture with coronavirus spike peptide pools or control peptides (ViraFEST assay). This material consisted of CD4+ T cells from blood, cultured in vitro, taken after SARS-CoV-2 vaccination. These receptors were obtained from a human donor who received a COVID-19 vaccine.

The chain joins TRBV12-3 or TRBV12-4 to TRBJ1-5, with unresolved D. CDR3 size: 15 residues. Trimming removed 3 bases from V and 1 base from J, with 10 bases in between. CDR3: CASSFQAGSNQPQHF. CDR3 DNA sequence: TGTGCCAGCAGTTTTCAGGCAGGAAGCAATCAGCCCCAGCATTTT.

This chain links TRBV11-3 with TRBJ2-1, with TRBD1 as a possible D gene (6 bases). The V gene lost 5 bases and the J gene lost 1 base, with 15 bases spanning the gap. This CDR3 region has 16 residues. The V gene's germline CDR1 is SGHNT and CDR2 YENEEA. CDR3 in amino acids: CASSLKQGLSYNEQFF. In DNA, the CDR3 is TGTGCCAGCAGCCTCAAACAGGGCCTTTCCTACAATGAGCAGTTCTTC.

The rearrangement uses TRBV11-3 and TRBJ2-1, with 8 bases fitting TRBD2. The trim removed 5 bases at V and 3 bases at J, leaving 6 bases unmatched. The CDR3 is made up of 15 amino acids. Germline V lookup: CDR1 SGHNT, CDR2 YENEEA. CDR3 nucleotides: TGTGCCAGCAGCCGACGGAGCGGGGGCTACAATGAGCAGTTCTTC. Translating gives CASSRRSGGYNEQFF.

The chain couples TRBV12-5 to TRBJ1-5, with D possibly TRBD1 on 6 matching bases. This CDR3 has 15 amino acids. Germline V gene data show CDR1 as LGHNT and CDR2 as FRNRAP. V shed 2 bases and J shed 5 bases, with 13 bases lying between them. The CDR3 reads CASGLFPGADQPQHF. CDR3 nucleotides: TGTGCTAGTGGTTTGTTTCCAGGGGCCGATCAGCCCCAGCATTTT.

The J gene is TRBJ1-1, the V gene TRBV4-1, with 8 bases lining up with TRBD1. Germline lookup yields CDR1 MGHRA and CDR2 YSYEKL. The CDR3 runs 14 residues. With V trimmed by 1 base and J by 6 bases, 4 bases remained unmatched. The CDR3 region has the DNA TGCGCCAGCAGCCAAGGACAGGGGTTCCCTGAAGCTTTCTTT. This codes for CASSQGQGFPEAFF.

This clonotype was counted a few times. The chain employs TRBV30 and TRBJ1-3, with no clear D. CDR1 GTSNPN and CDR2 SVGIG come from the germline V gene (reference sequence). V lost 0 bases and J lost 0, with 9 bases in between. The CDR3 sequence is 15 residues long. The CDR3 sequence: CAWSVPTSSGNTIYF. The CDR3 DNA reads as TGTGCCTGGAGTGTACCGACTAGCTCTGGAAACACCATATATTTT. Supplemented by reference TRBV30 and TRBJ1-3, the full variable domain reads SQTIHQWPATLVQPVGSPLSLECTVEGTSNPNLYWYRQAAGRGLQLLFYSVGIGQISSEVPQNLSASRPQDRQFILSSKKLLLSDSGFYLCAWSVPTSSGNTIYFGEGSWLTVV.

The gene calls are TRBV11-2 and TRBJ2-3; unclear D gene. V gave up 3 bases and J gave up 8 bases, with 6 bases separating them. The CDR3 covers 11 residues. Germline lookup yields CDR1 SGHAT and CDR2 FQNNGV. CDR3 loop: CASSFTGTQYF. In DNA form, the CDR3 reads TGTGCCAGCAGCTTTACTGGTACGCAGTATTTT. Full variable domain (missing parts from reference TRBV11-2 and TRBJ2-3): EAGVAQSPRYKIIEKRQSVAFWCNPISGHATLYWYQQILGQGPKLLIQFQNNGVVDDSQLPKDRFSAERLKGVDSTLKIQPAKLEDSAVYLCASSFTGTQYFGPGTRLTVL.

The V call is TRBV5-8, the J call TRBJ1-1; D is possibly TRBD1 (5 bases). This CDR3 region has 14 residues. Germline loops: CDR1 SGHTS, CDR2 YDEGEE. Trimming removed 0 bases at V and 5 bases at J, with 11 bases between. The CDR3 protein is CASSLVPGRTEAFF. In DNA form, the CDR3 reads TGTGCCAGCAGCTTGGTACCAGGGCGGACTGAAGCTTTCTTT. Full variable domain (remainder filled in from reference TRBV5-8 and TRBJ1-1): EAGVTQSPTHLIKTRGQQATLRCSPISGHTSVYWYQQALGLGLQFLLWYDEGEERNRGNFPPRFSGRQFPNYSSELNVNALELEDSALYLCASSLVPGRTEAFFGQGTRLTVV.

The chain combines TRBV6-1 with TRBJ2-3; possibly TRBD1 for D (6 bases). Germline values: CDR1 MNHNS, CDR2 SASEGT. V lost 5 bases to trimming and J lost 6 bases, with 15 bases between them. CDR3 length: 14 amino acids. CDR3 loop: CASSPGLRGDTQYF. CDR3 DNA: TGTGCCAGCAGTCCCGGTTTGAGGGGGGATACGCAGTATTTT.

The rearrangement uses TRBV7-2 and TRBJ2-4; a weak D match, TRBD2 (5 bases). The V gene's germline CDR1 is SGHTA and CDR2 FQGNSA. The CDR3 consists of 13 residues. V was cut by 1 base and J by 9 bases, with 10 bases left in between. The CDR3 protein is CASSLVVEGIQYF. The CDR3 DNA reads TGTGCCAGCAGCTTAGTGGTAGAGGGCATTCAGTACTTC.

The V call is TRBV30, the J call TRBJ1-1, with a tentative D call TRBD1 (6 bases). Germline V gene data show CDR1 as GTSNPN and CDR2 as SVGIG (reference sequence). Trimming took 3 bases from V and 2 from J, leaving 13 bases between them. This CDR3 is built from 14 residues. The CDR3 loop reads CAWRRGGFNTEAFF. CDR3 DNA sequence: TGTGCCTGGAGAAGGGGGGGGTTTAACACTGAAGCTTTCTTT.